These 4 T cell receptor beta chains were sequenced from one sample in a study of shared clonotypes between healthy human individuals. Libraries were prepared by immunoSEQ multiplex PCR; TCRdb keeps only in-frame clonotypes and omits some of them. This repertoire shows millions of clones, approximately 90% found once; its top ten account for roughly 0.14%. Sequencing was carried out using naive CD4+ T cells sorted from blood. Regarding subset: CD45RA+ positively selected. The receptors come from a young man in good health.

The genes are TRBV5-1 and TRBJ2-5, with 9 bases fitting TRBD2. This CDR3 is 17 amino acids long. Germline V lookup: CDR1 SGHRS, CDR2 YFSETQ. Germline trimming cut 0 bases from V and 4 bases from J; bases unmatched to any gene: 10. CDR3: CASSLAGSSGMGETQYF. The CDR3 nucleotides read TGCGCCAGCAGCTTGGCCGGGTCTAGCGGGATGGGAGAGACCCAGTACTTC.

This sequence joins TRBV6-5 and TRBJ2-7; D not resolved. V was trimmed by 5 bases and J by 3 bases, leaving 17 bases between them. The CDR3 extends over 15 amino acids. Germline CDR1 is MNHEY and CDR2 is SVGAGI. Written as DNA, the CDR3 is TGTGCCAGCAGTAACACCAGCCTAAAGGGCTACGAGCAGTACTTC. Its protein is CASSNTSLKGYEQYF.

The rearrangement links TRBV6-1 to TRBJ2-5; no clear D. Trimming left V 1 base short and J 5 bases short, with 11 bases between. This CDR3 spans 14 amino acids. In germline, CDR1 is MNHNS, CDR2 SASEGT. The CDR3 protein is CASSEGAVGETQYF. The DNA of the CDR3 is TGTGCCAGCAGTGAAGGGGCGGTGGGGGAGACCCAGTACTTC.

CDR3 coding DNA: TGTGCCAGCAGCTTAGCCTGGGGCGAGAATTCACCCCTCCACTTT. Translating it yields CASSLAWGENSPLHF. The chain links TRBV7-2 to TRBJ1-6; D perhaps matches TRBD1 (5 bases). Trimming removed 0 bases at V and 7 bases at J, with 10 bases between. The CDR3 consists of 15 residues. Per the germline V gene, CDR1 is SGHTA and CDR2 is FQGNSA.